Included here is one T cell receptor beta chain sequence, with context. The size of this beta chain means little, since it is a stray read in a library made for alpha chains. TCRdb itself ran the 5' RACE reads through MiXCR, one entry per CDR3 protein. The sample has approximately 4,600 distinct CDR3 sequences, around 21% seen once. The CDR3 totals 14 residues. Germline CDR1 MDHEN, CDR2 SYDVKM. Trimming pared 4 bases from V and 3 bases from J, leaving 12 bases between. The record originates from a study of spatial heterogeneity in lung cancer. Time point given: sample taken at primary tumor resection. Sequencing covered unsorted whole RNA taken from tumor, nontumor lung or frozen PBMC.

The source was normal lung tissue next to the tumor, collected at surgery. The sequence was collected from a female donor with early-stage non-small cell lung cancer. The rearrangement uses TRBV28 and TRBJ1-2; D might be TRBD1 (5 bases). The CDR3 coding sequence is TGTGCCAGCAGTTCCCCGGGACTCTACTATGGCTACACCTTC. Translation gives CASSSPGLYYGYTF.